The sample holds one count of the clone carrying this T cell receptor beta chain. RNA transcripts yielded amplified TCR beta CDR3 regions. First-round RT-PCR of the TCR CDR3 relied on the HTBI primer set. TCRdb called the multiplex PCR reads again in MiXCR, with one record for every CDR3 protein. The repertoire holds roughly 400,000 distinct CDR3 sequences, with around 16% as singletons. This sample stems from a study of T cells in Graves' hyperthyroidism and ophthalmopathy. Sample: blood. The TCR was taken from a woman aged 18-29 years with Graves' hyperthyroidism that later progressed to Graves' ophthalmopathy.

In DNA form, the CDR3 reads TGCGCCAGCAGCGAGGGCAGGGGAGGCACAGATACGCAGTATTTT. Residues: CASSEGRGGTDTQYF. This rearrangement joins TRBV5-1 to TRBJ2-3, with a possible D match to TRBD1 (6 bases). The CDR3 length is 15 residues. Germline CDR1 is SGHRS and CDR2 is YFSETQ. Trimming removed 4 bases at V and 1 base at J, with 13 bases between.